This T cell receptor (beta chain) appears in the sequencing data of a study of blood T cell repertoires in COVID-19 (dated by TCRdb to between 2020 and 2021). The study in broad terms: The collaborator samples originated in the United States, Italy and Spain and spanned the acute and convalescent phases of COVID-19. The material from the prospective study consisted of cDNA or gDNA derived from T cells, B-cell-depleted T cells, or PBMCs. Subjects who had been exposed to COVID-19, were actively infected with it, or had recovered from it provided the deeply sampled blood TCRbeta repertoires that made up the dataset. The repertoires were released in a freely available public database intended as a resource for research on the immune response to SARS-CoV-2. Samples came from the ongoing ImmuneRACE study (first 160 participants) plus 1,254 subjects from 6 global collaborators. The sample metadata nearly always contained a de-identified subject ID, COVID-19 status, age in years and sex. HLA class I and class II types, where available, came from metadata supplied by the sample provider rather than from assay-based typing.

TCRbeta CDR3 regions were amplified from genomic DNA using the immunoSEQ Assay, a bias-controlled multiplex PCR. The source study handled its data this way. The number of nucleated cells in each sample was estimated by amplification of reference gene primers within the assay. To quantify the absolute abundance of each unique TCRbeta CDR3 rearrangement, sequence reads were collapsed and filtered. For each sample, productive Simpson clonality was calculated as the square root of Simpson's diversity index over productive rearrangements. TCRdb limited this immuneACCESS table to in-frame rearrangements with V and J called. A share of clones is missing; checked studies link under half to unresolved V genes, and the rest is unexplained. That table is the source of V, J and clone size, and D and trimming were worked out from the DNA. This sample gives 100,000 to 150,000 clones in total; almost 80% of them show up just once. The top ten constitute approximately 25% of the sample.

Study-level results and caveats: How much clinical and demographic metadata was included differed by source and by participant, and the metadata was provided uncurated.

Whole blood was collected in K2EDTA tubes by collaborating institutions according to the institutions' own protocols. Collaborator samples were shipped for TCRbeta analysis as frozen whole blood, isolated PBMCs, or DNA extracted from either sample type. The sample holds one count of this clone. Its antigen is unknown. Base-call qualities are not available, and no considerably larger clone is one nucleotide away. The clonotype originates from a human donor in a cohort sampled during active COVID-19. The sequencing sample was made of peripheral blood.

In nucleotide form, the sequence is TGTGCCAGCAGTGCGCCCGGGACAGGGTCCTACGAGCAGTACTTC. This encodes CASSAPGTGSYEQYF. This chain is built from TRBV28 and TRBJ2-7, with TRBD1 identical over 9 junction bases. The CDR3 runs 15 amino acids, cysteine and phenylalanine included. Only the CDR3 portion is preserved as DNA: 45 bases, with reading frame beginning at the first base. The germline V gene yields MDHEN for CDR1 and SYDVKM for CDR2. Trimming leaves V shorter by 5 bases and J shorter by 1 base, with the junction holding 6 bases beyond the gene matches.